A selection of T cell receptor beta chains follows, all from one sample in a study of cytomegalovirus exposure and HLA in healthy donors. Clones were read by immunoSEQ multiplex PCR, and TCRdb kept only the in-frame ones, dropping some. The table includes tens of thousands of clones, approximately 80% detected once. The sequencing input was PBMCs. The receptors shown here come from a man aged 45-65 years in good health and CMV-seronegative. CDR3s include the opening cysteine and the closing phenylalanine or tryptophan. D genes are given only for firm matches. Clone size is given for some rows only: seen once, a few or many times, or a class if the clone is expanded.

v_call: TRBV5-1; j_call: TRBJ2-1; clone_size: -; d_call: -; cdr3_aa: CASTVSGSYNEQFF; cdr3_nt: TGCGCCAGCACCGTGAGCGGGTCCTACAATGAGCAGTTCTTC
v_call: TRBV27; j_call: TRBJ1-2; clone_size: -; d_call: -; cdr3_aa: CASSFAGSYGYTF; cdr3_nt: TGTGCCAGCAGTTTTGCGGGATCCTATGGCTACACCTTC
v_call: TRBV7-2; j_call: TRBJ1-1; clone_size: -; d_call: -; cdr3_aa: CASSLAGWGAEAFF; cdr3_nt: TGTGCCAGCAGCTTAGCCGGGTGGGGGGCTGAAGCTTTCTTT
v_call: TRBV4-1; j_call: TRBJ2-3; clone_size: -; d_call: -; cdr3_aa: CASSQGGIADTQYF; cdr3_nt: TGCGCCAGCAGCCAAGGAGGCATAGCGGATACGCAGTATTTT
v_call: TRBV7-2; j_call: TRBJ2-7; clone_size: -; d_call: TRBD2; cdr3_aa: CASSSQGGDYEQYF; cdr3_nt: TGTGCCAGCAGCTCCCAGGGAGGGGACTACGAGCAGTACTTC
v_call: TRBV28; j_call: TRBJ2-7; clone_size: -; d_call: -; cdr3_aa: CASSFQGTYEQYF; cdr3_nt: TGTGCCAGCAGTTTCCAGGGAACCTACGAGCAGTACTTC
v_call: TRBV5-1; j_call: TRBJ2-1; clone_size: -; d_call: -; cdr3_aa: CASSSRNSGYNEQFF; cdr3_nt: TGCGCCAGCAGCTCCCGGAATAGCGGCTACAATGAGCAGTTCTTC
v_call: TRBV15; j_call: TRBJ1-5; clone_size: -; d_call: -; cdr3_aa: CATSNVQGSNQPQHF; cdr3_nt: TGTGCCACCAGTAATGTTCAGGGTAGCAATCAGCCCCAGCATTTT
v_call: TRBV28; j_call: TRBJ2-7; clone_size: -; d_call: TRBD1; cdr3_aa: CASSSGGLSYEQYF; cdr3_nt: TGTGCCAGCAGTTCAGGGGGCCTCTCCTACGAGCAGTACTTC
v_call: TRBV5-4; j_call: TRBJ2-3; clone_size: -; d_call: -; cdr3_aa: CASSPPRPLDADTQYF; cdr3_nt: TGTGCCAGCAGCCCACCGCGGCCTTTGGATGCAGATACGCAGTATTTT
v_call: TRBV6-5; j_call: TRBJ1-5; clone_size: -; d_call: -; cdr3_aa: CASSPRGTRNQPQHF; cdr3_nt: TGTGCCAGCAGTCCTCGGGGTACGCGCAATCAGCCCCAGCATTTT
v_call: TRBV10-3; j_call: TRBJ2-1; clone_size: -; d_call: -; cdr3_aa: CAISEFRLPEQFF; cdr3_nt: TGTGCCATCAGTGAGTTTAGACTACCTGAGCAGTTCTTC
v_call: TRBV28; j_call: TRBJ2-7; clone_size: -; d_call: TRBD2; cdr3_aa: CASSLSVGGSTYF; cdr3_nt: TGTGCCAGCAGTTTATCTGTGGGCGGGAGTACATACTTC
v_call: TRBV7-2; j_call: TRBJ2-6; clone_size: -; d_call: -; cdr3_aa: CASSLGGSSGANVLTF; cdr3_nt: TGTGCCAGCAGCTTGGGAGGTAGCTCTGGGGCCAACGTCCTGACTTTC
v_call: TRBV19; j_call: TRBJ2-3; clone_size: few; d_call: TRBD1; cdr3_aa: CASSWDRGYTDTQYF; cdr3_nt: TGTGCCAGTAGCTGGGACAGGGGGTACACAGATACGCAGTATTTT
v_call: TRBV28; j_call: TRBJ2-7; clone_size: -; d_call: TRBD1; cdr3_aa: CASSQTGLGGYEQYF; cdr3_nt: TGTGCCAGCAGCCAGACAGGGCTAGGGGGCTACGAGCAGTACTTC
v_call: TRBV2; j_call: TRBJ1-1; clone_size: -; d_call: TRBD1; cdr3_aa: CASSGTGSEAFF; cdr3_nt: TGTGCCAGCAGTGGGACAGGGTCTGAAGCTTTCTTT
v_call: TRBV7-2; j_call: TRBJ2-5; clone_size: -; d_call: TRBD2; cdr3_aa: CASKEQAGGETQYF; cdr3_nt: TGTGCCAGCAAGGAACAGGCGGGGGGGGAGACCCAGTACTTC
v_call: TRBV7-8; j_call: TRBJ2-5; clone_size: once; d_call: -; cdr3_aa: CASSFRAGAYRETQYF; cdr3_nt: TGTGCCAGCAGCTTTCGAGCGGGTGCCTATAGGGAGACCCAGTACTTC
v_call: TRBV19; j_call: TRBJ2-7; clone_size: -; d_call: TRBD2; cdr3_aa: CASSRDRGGVYEQYF; cdr3_nt: TGTGCCAGTAGCCGAGACCGGGGAGGGGTCTACGAGCAGTACTTC
v_call: TRBV28; j_call: TRBJ1-5; clone_size: -; d_call: -; cdr3_aa: CASSLGAGEGPQHF; cdr3_nt: TGTGCCAGCAGTTTAGGGGCAGGGGAAGGGCCCCAGCATTTT
v_call: TRBV6-6; j_call: TRBJ2-5; clone_size: -; d_call: -; cdr3_aa: CASSPLTGGRETQYF; cdr3_nt: TGTGCCAGCAGCCCGCTGACCGGGGGGCGTGAGACCCAGTACTTC
v_call: TRBV25-1; j_call: TRBJ1-1; clone_size: -; d_call: -; cdr3_aa: CASSDPRGEEGVSEAFF; cdr3_nt: TGTGCCAGCAGTGACCCCCGGGGGGAAGAGGGGGTTTCTGAAGCTTTCTTT
v_call: TRBV7-2; j_call: TRBJ1-2; clone_size: -; d_call: -; cdr3_aa: CASSLGQVRAGYTF; cdr3_nt: TGTGCCAGCAGCTTAGGACAGGTCCGGGCTGGCTACACCTTC
v_call: TRBV5-1; j_call: TRBJ2-1; clone_size: few; d_call: TRBD1; cdr3_aa: CASSDDRGVYNEQFF; cdr3_nt: TGCGCCAGCAGCGACGACAGGGGAGTATACAATGAGCAGTTCTTC
v_call: TRBV5-1; j_call: TRBJ2-2; clone_size: -; d_call: -; cdr3_aa: CASSLAHLTGELFF; cdr3_nt: TGCGCCAGCAGCTTAGCTCATCTCACCGGGGAGCTGTTTTTT
v_call: TRBV4-1; j_call: TRBJ2-5; clone_size: -; d_call: TRBD2; cdr3_aa: CASSGLAGVEGETQYF; cdr3_nt: TGCGCCAGCAGCGGACTAGCGGGAGTCGAGGGGGAGACCCAGTACTTC
v_call: TRBV7-3; j_call: TRBJ2-1; clone_size: -; d_call: TRBD2; cdr3_aa: CASSPGGVAGGTGQFF; cdr3_nt: TGTGCCAGCAGCCCTGGAGGGGTAGCGGGAGGGACAGGGCAGTTCTTC
v_call: TRBV28; j_call: TRBJ1-4; clone_size: -; d_call: -; cdr3_aa: CASSGLTNEKLFF; cdr3_nt: TGTGCCAGCTCGGGACTAACTAATGAAAAACTGTTTTTT
v_call: TRBV5-1; j_call: TRBJ2-7; clone_size: -; d_call: TRBD1; cdr3_aa: CASSPTGAYEQYF; cdr3_nt: TGCGCCAGCAGCCCTACAGGGGCCTACGAGCAGTACTTC
v_call: TRBV15; j_call: TRBJ2-2; clone_size: -; d_call: TRBD2; cdr3_aa: CATSRELAGEVGELFF; cdr3_nt: TGTGCCACCAGCAGAGAACTAGCGGGAGAGGTCGGGGAGCTGTTTTTT
v_call: TRBV27; j_call: TRBJ1-2; clone_size: -; d_call: -; cdr3_aa: CASSPGLGGYTF; cdr3_nt: TGTGCCAGCAGTCCAGGGTTGGGAGGCTACACCTTC
v_call: TRBV28; j_call: TRBJ1-5; clone_size: -; d_call: -; cdr3_aa: CASRLDPRYSNQPQHF; cdr3_nt: TGTGCCAGCAGGTTAGACCCGCGGTATAGCAATCAGCCCCAGCATTTT
v_call: TRBV7-9; j_call: TRBJ2-7; clone_size: -; d_call: TRBD1; cdr3_aa: CASSTGGLTSYEQYF; cdr3_nt: TGTGCCAGCAGCACAGGGGGGCTCACCTCCTACGAGCAGTACTTC
v_call: TRBV7-2; j_call: TRBJ2-5; clone_size: -; d_call: TRBD2; cdr3_aa: CASSLAGTSGPQETQYF; cdr3_nt: TGTGCCAGCAGCCTAGCCGGGACTAGCGGGCCCCAAGAGACCCAGTACTTC
v_call: TRBV5-1; j_call: TRBJ2-5; clone_size: -; d_call: TRBD2; cdr3_aa: CASSLGRGRETQYF; cdr3_nt: TGCGCCAGCAGCCTAGGGAGGGGCCGGGAGACCCAGTACTTC
v_call: TRBV5-4; j_call: TRBJ2-5; clone_size: once; d_call: -; cdr3_aa: CASRLTRVSSLGETQYF; cdr3_nt: TGTGCCAGCAGATTAACGAGGGTTTCTTCCTTAGGGGAGACCCAGTACTTC
v_call: TRBV4-2; j_call: TRBJ2-7; clone_size: -; d_call: TRBD2; cdr3_aa: CASSQPPGLAGGSSYEQYF; cdr3_nt: TGTGCCAGCAGCCAACCTCCGGGACTAGCGGGAGGGAGCTCCTACGAGCAGTACTTC
v_call: TRBV2; j_call: TRBJ1-2; clone_size: -; d_call: TRBD1; cdr3_aa: CASSGQGAGYGYTF; cdr3_nt: TGTGCCAGCAGTGGTCAGGGGGCAGGCTATGGCTACACCTTC
v_call: TRBV6-1; j_call: TRBJ1-1; clone_size: -; d_call: -; cdr3_aa: CASSDWTGSEAFF; cdr3_nt: TGTGCCAGCAGTGATTGGACGGGGAGTGAAGCTTTCTTT
v_call: TRBV5-1; j_call: TRBJ1-2; clone_size: -; d_call: TRBD1; cdr3_aa: CASSLELGTGGDGYTF; cdr3_nt: TGCGCCAGCAGCTTGGAACTGGGGACAGGGGGCGATGGCTACACCTTC
v_call: TRBV11-2; j_call: TRBJ2-3; clone_size: -; d_call: -; cdr3_aa: CASSLAADTQYF; cdr3_nt: TGTGCCAGCAGCTTAGCAGCAGATACGCAGTATTTT
v_call: TRBV7-9; j_call: TRBJ1-5; clone_size: -; d_call: -; cdr3_aa: CASSSGNFEQPQHF; cdr3_nt: TGTGCCAGCAGCTCCGGGAATTTCGAGCAGCCCCAGCATTTT
v_call: TRBV30; j_call: TRBJ1-4; clone_size: few; d_call: -; cdr3_aa: CAWRAPHRINEKLFF; cdr3_nt: TGTGCCTGGAGAGCTCCGCACAGGATTAATGAAAAACTGTTTTTT
v_call: TRBV6-5; j_call: TRBJ2-6; clone_size: few; d_call: -; cdr3_aa: CASSGSGANVLTF; cdr3_nt: TGTGCCAGCAGCGGCTCTGGGGCCAACGTCCTGACTTTC
v_call: TRBV7-8; j_call: TRBJ1-1; clone_size: -; d_call: -; cdr3_aa: CASSLGGSNTEAFF; cdr3_nt: TGTGCCAGCAGCTTAGGGGGCTCGAACACTGAAGCTTTCTTT
v_call: TRBV28; j_call: TRBJ2-1; clone_size: -; d_call: -; cdr3_aa: CASRPGFSSYNEQFF; cdr3_nt: TGTGCCAGTCGACCCGGGTTTAGCTCCTACAATGAGCAGTTCTTC
v_call: TRBV28; j_call: TRBJ2-5; clone_size: -; d_call: TRBD1; cdr3_aa: CASSSIGQGVETQYF; cdr3_nt: TGTGCCAGCAGTTCCATAGGACAGGGGGTAGAGACCCAGTACTTC
v_call: TRBV11-2; j_call: TRBJ1-4; clone_size: -; d_call: -; cdr3_aa: CASSLGRANEKLFF; cdr3_nt: TGTGCCAGCAGCTTGGGGAGGGCTAATGAAAAACTGTTTTTT
v_call: TRBV5-1; j_call: TRBJ2-1; clone_size: -; d_call: TRBD2; cdr3_aa: CASSLAGRLNEQFF; cdr3_nt: TGCGCCAGCTCCCTAGCGGGAAGGTTAAATGAGCAGTTCTTC
v_call: TRBV6-5; j_call: TRBJ2-7; clone_size: -; d_call: TRBD2; cdr3_aa: CASSRLAGAHEQYF; cdr3_nt: TGTGCCAGCAGCCGACTAGCGGGAGCCCACGAGCAGTACTTC
v_call: TRBV6-1; j_call: TRBJ2-7; clone_size: -; d_call: TRBD2; cdr3_aa: CATPGVAGAYEQYF; cdr3_nt: TGTGCCACCCCAGGGGTAGCGGGAGCCTACGAGCAGTACTTC